This T cell receptor (beta chain) emerged from a study of CD8+CD57+ T cells in acquired aplastic anemia. Profiling of TCR beta VDJ combinations and CDR3 sequences used genomic DNA as template. TCRdb used MiXCR to reprocess the reads, holding one entry per CDR3 protein. The sample holds approximately 130,000 distinct CDR3 sequences, roughly 55% seen once. An expansion of CD8+CD57+ cells by flow cytometry had been shown in patients chosen for sequencing. In its sample, this clonotype was seen many times. Its antigen is currently unknown. Study conclusions and caveats: It was found that fewer than 35 CD8+ CDR3 sequences were shared between patients and controls.

The sequence was collected from a human donor with aplastic anemia. Sequencing was done on a sample of sorted CD4+, CD8+, or CD8+CD57+ T cells (not recorded which) from PBMCs.

The CDR3 DNA sequence: TGTGCCAGCAGCTACTTACAGGGGGGCTATGGCTACACCTTC. Translated, it gives CASSYLQGGYGYTF. The chain couples TRBV7-2 to TRBJ1-2, with TRBD1 matching 8 bases. The V and J ends lost 4 bases and 4 bases, in that order; junction bases with no gene match: 5. CDR1 and CDR2 from the germline V gene are SGHTA and FQGNSA. The CDR3 extends over 14 amino acids.